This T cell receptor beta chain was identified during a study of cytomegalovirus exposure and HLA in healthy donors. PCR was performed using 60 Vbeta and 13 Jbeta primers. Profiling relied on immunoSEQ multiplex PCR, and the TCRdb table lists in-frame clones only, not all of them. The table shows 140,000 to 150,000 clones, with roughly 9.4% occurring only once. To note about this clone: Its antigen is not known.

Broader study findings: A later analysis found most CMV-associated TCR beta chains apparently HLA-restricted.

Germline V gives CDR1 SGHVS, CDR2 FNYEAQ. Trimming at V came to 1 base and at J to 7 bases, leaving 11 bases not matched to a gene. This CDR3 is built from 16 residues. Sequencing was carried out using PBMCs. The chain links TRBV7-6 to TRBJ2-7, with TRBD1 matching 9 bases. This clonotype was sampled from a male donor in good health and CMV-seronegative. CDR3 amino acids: CASSLGGGTGLGEQYF. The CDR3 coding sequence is TGTGCCAGCAGCTTAGGAGGCGGGACAGGGTTAGGGGAGCAGTACTTC.